One and the same sample provided the 7 T cell receptor beta chains below, sequenced in a study of cytomegalovirus exposure and HLA in healthy donors. 13 Jbeta primers and 60 Vbeta primers were used for the PCR. Profiled with immunoSEQ multiplex PCR; TCRdb holds only in-frame clones, not every one. The profile shows around 150,000 clones, roughly 83% of them singletons. Sequenced input: PBMCs. These receptors were collected from a man aged 35-49 years in good health and CMV-seronegative.

This sequence joins TRBV19 and TRBJ1-4, with unresolved D. CDR3 length equals 15 residues. Deletions cut 1 base from V and 5 bases from J, with 11 bases between. Germline V lookup: CDR1 LNHDA, CDR2 SQIVND (reference sequence). CDR3 DNA sequence: TGTGCCAGTAGTATAGGGGCCTCTCCAAATGAAAAACTGTTTTTT. Translated: CASSIGASPNEKLFF.

A single count supports this clone. One junction end disagrees with the germline gene, perhaps due to a read error. V usage is TRBV5-1 and J usage is TRBJ2-1, with 9 bases lining up with TRBD1. The length of the CDR3 is 15 residues. CDR1 is SGHRS, CDR2 YFSETQ, per germline. Here the CDR3 reads CASSLSGQGPNEQLF. CDR3 DNA: TGCGCCAGCAGCTTGTCGGGACAGGGCCCCAATGAGCAGCTCTTC.

The chain employs TRBV13 and TRBJ2-3, with TRBD2 matching 12 bases. This CDR3 has 16 amino acids. In germline, CDR1 is PRHDT, CDR2 FYEKMQ (reference sequence). Trimming at V came to 4 bases and at J to 6 bases, leaving 8 bases not matched to a gene. CDR3 region: CASSSTSGRYVDTQYF. The CDR3 nucleotides are TGTGCCAGCAGCTCGACTAGCGGGAGATACGTGGATACGCAGTATTTT. Variable domain in full (rest from reference TRBV13 and TRBJ2-3): AAGVIQSPRHLIKEKRETATLKCYPIPRHDTVYWYQQGPGQDPQFLISFYEKMQSDKGSIPDRFSAQQFSDYHSELNMSSLELGDSALYFCASSSTSGRYVDTQYFGPGTRLTVL.

V usage is TRBV27 and J usage is TRBJ2-5; 8 nucleotides agree with TRBD1. This CDR3 is 15 amino acids long. J was trimmed by 4 bases and V by 5 bases; bases with no gene match: 9. CDR1 is MNHEY and CDR2 is SMNVEV in the germline V gene (reference sequence). The CDR3 here is CASSRQGSLVETQYF. The CDR3 DNA reads as TGTGCCAGCAGTAGACAGGGGAGTCTAGTAGAGACCCAGTACTTC.

This chain uses TRBV4-1 with TRBJ2-5; possible D gene TRBD1, 6 bases. The J call could be wrong; TRBJ2-7 is a better fit for the DNA end. This CDR3 is built from 13 residues. Germline V gene data show CDR1 as MGHRA and CDR2 as YSYEKL. The CDR3 spells CASSQRQAYEQYF. The CDR3, as DNA: TGCGCCAGCAGCCAACGACAGGCCTACGAGCAGTACTTC.

The chain couples TRBV9 to TRBJ1-1; the D gene is possibly TRBD1 (5 bases). The V end lost 3 bases, the J end lost 1 base, and 7 bases lay between the germline ends. The CDR3 runs to 13 residues. Germline values: CDR1 SGDLS, CDR2 YYNGEE. CDR3 region: CASSAGQNTEAFF. The CDR3 DNA sequence: TGTGCCAGCAGCGCCGGACAGAACACTGAAGCTTTCTTT.

This clone has a handful of counts. V gene TRBV27 combines with J gene TRBJ1-1; 7 bases fit TRBD1. After removal of 6 bases from V and 3 bases from J, the junction contained 7 bases not matched to a gene. The germline CDR1 and CDR2 sequences are MNHEY and SMNVEV (reference sequence). The CDR3 runs 14 residues. Here the CDR3 reads CASSRQGMDTEAFF. The CDR3, as DNA: TGTGCCAGCAGCAGACAGGGCATGGACACTGAAGCTTTCTTT.